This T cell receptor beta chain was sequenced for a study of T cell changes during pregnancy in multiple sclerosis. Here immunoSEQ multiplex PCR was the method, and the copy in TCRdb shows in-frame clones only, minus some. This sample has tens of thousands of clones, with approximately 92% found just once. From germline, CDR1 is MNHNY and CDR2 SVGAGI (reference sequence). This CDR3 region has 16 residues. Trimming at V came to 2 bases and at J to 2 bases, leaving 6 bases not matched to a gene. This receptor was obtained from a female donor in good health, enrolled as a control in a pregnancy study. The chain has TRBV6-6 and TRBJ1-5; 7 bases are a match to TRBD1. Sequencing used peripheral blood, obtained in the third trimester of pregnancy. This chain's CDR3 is CASSYPGDSGNQPQHF. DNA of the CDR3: TGTGCCAGCAGTTACCCGGGGGACAGTGGCAATCAGCCCCAGCATTTT.